This TCR beta chain is drawn from a study of identical twins. The germline V and J ends were trimmed by 3 bases and 11 bases, with 11 bases remaining between them. Germline V lookup: CDR1 SQVTM, CDR2 ANQGSEA. The CDR3 consists of 11 residues. This clonotype has a handful of counts. Its antigen is not known. TCRdb called the 5' RACE reads again in MiXCR, with one record for every CDR3 protein. The data hold 450,000 to 650,000 distinct CDR3 sequences, with over 8.5% observed a single time. Study-level results: Interpretation of the results relied on cross-sectional statistical analysis and not on following the same donors. Model-predicted out-of-frame TCR alpha sharing fell below observed values in monozygotic twins.

This same sample was also part of a study on yellow fever vaccine responses in identical twins. That source reports: Twins reportedly mounted vaccine T cell responses that seemed partly convergent, partly personalized.

The chain links TRBV29-1 to TRBJ2-1; maybe TRBD1 (6 bases). The sample taken for sequencing was PBMCs. This receptor was identified in a woman between 18 and 30 years old in good health. The chain's CDR3 is CSVDQGDKQFF. The CDR3 DNA sequence: TGCAGCGTTGATCAAGGGGACAAGCAGTTCTTC.